Each of the 23 T cell receptor beta chains below was sequenced from the same sample in a study of patients and donors after allogeneic stem cell transplantation. One entry per CDR3 protein results from TCRdb running MiXCR on the RT-PCR reads. The sample has under 1,500 distinct CDR3 sequences; less than 45% are singletons. Sequenced material: blood, either unsorted or a sorted T cell fraction (not recorded which). All receptors derive from a human donor who was either an allogeneic HSCT recipient or a stem cell or donor lymphocyte infusion donor (not recorded which). It is not recorded whose cells these are; they may come from a transplant donor.

The CDR3 DNA reads as TGTGCCATCCGCTTGGGGGACAGAGGGGGCAACACTGAAGCTTTCTTT. As protein: CAIRLGDRGGNTEAFF. This chain joins TRBV10-3 and TRBJ1-1, with 7 bases that match TRBD1. CDR1 is ENHRY and CDR2 is SYGVKD in the germline V gene. The CDR3 loop spans 16 amino acids. After removal of 8 bases from V and 2 bases from J, the junction contained 14 bases not matched to a gene.

In this sample, this clonotype turned up a few times. V gene TRBV29-1 combines with J gene TRBJ2-7; the match to TRBD2 covers 7 bases. With V trimmed by 6 bases and J by 0 bases, 11 bases remained unmatched. This CDR3 region has 15 residues. The germline V gene encodes CDR1 SQVTM and CDR2 ANQGSEA. DNA for the CDR3: TGCAGCGTCGTTCCCTTCGGCGGGAGCTCCTACGAGCAGTACTTC. Protein product: CSVVPFGGSSYEQYF.

By sample fraction, this clonotype is large (0.1 to 1%). The chain links TRBV27 to TRBJ2-1; 14 nucleotides agree with TRBD2. The CDR3 runs to 14 residues. Losses at the gene ends were 5 bases for V and 12 bases for J; bases not matched to a gene: 6. Per germline, CDR1 MNHEY and CDR2 SMNVEV (reference sequence). The CDR3 reads CASSTTSGRAGQFF. CDR3 coding DNA: TGTGCCAGCAGTACGACTAGCGGGAGGGCCGGGCAGTTCTTC.

This clonotype has a handful of counts. The chain has TRBV7-6 and TRBJ2-1, with 8 bases lining up with TRBD2. In germline, CDR1 is SGHVS, CDR2 FNYEAQ. CDR3 length equals 12 residues. V gave up 5 bases and J gave up 9 bases; unmatched junction bases: 3. Written as DNA, the CDR3 is TGTGCCAGCAGCCAAGGACTAGCTGAGCAGTTCTTC. The encoded protein is CASSQGLAEQFF.

This clonotype showed up just a few times. This chain joins TRBV19 and TRBJ2-2; D is unclear. Germline lookup yields CDR1 LNHDA and CDR2 SQIVND (reference sequence). V lost 1 base, J lost 4 bases, and 10 bases lay in between. The CDR3 sequence is 15 residues long. The CDR3 here is CASSIGLVGTGELFF. Written as DNA, the CDR3 is TGTGCCAGTAGTATAGGCCTAGTAGGCACCGGGGAGCTGTTTTTT. Together with reference TRBV19 and TRBJ2-2, the CDR3 gives the full variable domain: DGGITQSPKYLFRKEGQNVTLSCEQNLNHDAMYWYRQDPGQGLRLIYYSQIVNDFQKGDIAEGYSVSREKKESFPLTVTSAQKNPTAFYLCASSIGLVGTGELFFGEGSRLTVL.

This clonotype was seen more than once but under ten times. This chain uses TRBV11-2 with TRBJ1-4; no firm D call. The CDR3 has 13 amino acids. The germline V gene has CDR1 SGHAT and CDR2 FQNNGV. V was shortened by 1 base and J by 7 bases, with 7 bases between the two germline ends. The CDR3 DNA is TGTGCCAGCAGCTTAGGGGCCACTGAAAAACTGTTTTTT. Its protein product is CASSLGATEKLFF.

This clonotype appeared a single time. This chain links TRBV13 with TRBJ1-1; the D is unclear. V was clipped by 2 bases and J by 8 bases, with 15 bases between them. The CDR3 runs 14 residues. From germline, CDR1 is PRHDT and CDR2 FYEKMQ (reference sequence). DNA of the CDR3: TGTGCCAGCAGCTTATTCGGCCCAGCGGGGGAAGCTTTCTTT. Its translation: CASSLFGPAGEAFF.

In its sample, this clonotype is large. This rearrangement joins TRBV7-9 to TRBJ2-7; D is unresolved. The CDR3 consists of 12 residues. The germline V gene has CDR1 SEHNR and CDR2 FQNEAQ (reference sequence). V lost 3 bases and J lost 4, with 7 bases in between. The CDR3 protein is CASSFQEYEQYF. CDR3 nucleotide sequence: TGTGCCAGCAGCTTTCAAGAATACGAGCAGTACTTC.

This clonotype is large by share. The rearrangement joins TRBV6-5 to TRBJ1-5; D is unresolved. This CDR3 comprises 13 residues. Between the trimmed V and J ends, which lost 6 bases and 3 bases, there was a span of 9 bases. CDR1 and CDR2 (germline): MNHEY, SVGAGI. Here the CDR3 reads CASRGGVNQPQHF. The CDR3, as DNA: TGTGCCAGCAGAGGCGGGGTCAATCAGCCCCAGCATTTT.

This clonotype showed up just a few times. This chain uses TRBV30 with TRBJ2-7, with TRBD2 matching 10 bases. This CDR3 spans 15 amino acids. The V gene end was trimmed by 4 bases and the J gene end by 0 bases; junction bases not matched to a gene: 6. Germline V gives CDR1 GTSNPN, CDR2 SVGIG (reference sequence). CDR3 DNA sequence: TGTGCCTGGACCCCCCCTAGCGGGAGCTCCTACGAGCAGTACTTC. Its protein is CAWTPPSGSSYEQYF. The variable domain in full, completed from reference TRBV30 and TRBJ2-7, reads SQTIHQWPATLVQPVGSPLSLECTVEGTSNPNLYWYRQAAGRGLQLLFYSVGIGQISSEVPQNLSASRPQDRQFILSSKKLLLSDSGFYLCAWTPPSGSSYEQYFGPGTRLTVT.

By its share, this clonotype is hyperexpanded. The chain employs TRBV28 and TRBJ2-3; 11 bases match TRBD2. V lost 6 bases, J lost 0 bases, and 5 bases stayed unmatched. CDR3 length equals 16 residues. Germline CDR1 reads MDHEN; CDR2 reads SYDVKM. Written as DNA, the CDR3 is TGTGCCAGCAGCGCTTGGACTAGCGGGAGCACAGATACGCAGTATTTT. It codes for CASSAWTSGSTDTQYF.

By its share, this clonotype is large (0.1 to 1%). This chain links TRBV7-2 with TRBJ2-3, with D possibly being TRBD1 (5 bases). The germline V and J ends were trimmed by 3 bases and 4 bases, with 14 bases remaining between them. The CDR3 totals 15 residues. The germline CDR1 and CDR2 sequences are SGHTA and FQGNSA. The DNA of the CDR3 is TGTGCCAGCAGCTTCCTGGCCCAACAGGCAGATACGCAGTATTTT. This sequence encodes CASSFLAQQADTQYF.

This chain joins TRBV5-1 and TRBJ2-1; 7 nucleotides line up with TRBD1. V lost 8 bases, J lost 5 bases, and 7 bases stayed unmatched. This CDR3 has 13 residues. Germline CDR1 SGHRS, CDR2 YFSETQ. The CDR3 loop is CASRTGPNNEQFF. The CDR3 nucleotides read TGCGCCAGTAGGACAGGACCTAACAATGAGCAGTTCTTC.

The chain links TRBV6-6 to TRBJ1-1; D not resolved. This CDR3 has 13 residues. Trimming took off 0 bases at V and 4 bases at J, with 6 bases between the two ends. From germline, CDR1 is MNHNY and CDR2 SVGAGI (reference sequence). CDR3 DNA: TGTGCCAGCAGTTACTCACAGAGCACTGAAGCTTTCTTT. It encodes CASSYSQSTEAFF.

The chain employs TRBV6-5 and TRBJ2-6, with D possibly being TRBD1 (6 bases). The germline CDR1 and CDR2 sequences are MNHEY and SVGAGI. Trimming left V 7 bases short and J 2 bases short, with 12 bases between. CDR3 length equals 15 residues. CDR3 coding DNA: TGTGCCAGCACTCGAAACAGGGCTGGGGCCAACGTCCTGACTTTC. Its protein product is CASTRNRAGANVLTF.

By its share, this clonotype is large. This chain uses TRBV7-2 with TRBJ2-6, with 7 bases aligning to TRBD1. The CDR3 is 15 amino acids. Germline CDR1 is SGHTA and CDR2 is FQGNSA. The ends lost 4 bases at V and 1 base at J; junction bases unmatched: 1. The CDR3 region has the DNA TGTGCCAGCAGCTACAGGGGTTCTGGGGCCAACGTCCTGACTTTC. It yields the protein CASSYRGSGANVLTF.

This chain joins TRBV11-2 and TRBJ2-3, with D unresolved. This CDR3 region has 13 residues. V was pared by 2 bases and J by 1 base, with 4 bases between. CDR1 is SGHAT, CDR2 FQNNGV, per germline. CDR3 sequence: CASSLYGTDTQYF. In DNA, the CDR3 is TGTGCCAGCAGCTTATATGGCACAGATACGCAGTATTTT.

The CDR3 DNA follows: TGCAGCGTGACTAGCGGGAGCACAGATACGCAGTATTTT. It encodes CSVTSGSTDTQYF. V is TRBV29-1 and J is TRBJ2-3; 10 bases map to TRBD2. V lost 6 bases, J lost 0 bases, and 0 bases stayed unmatched. CDR3 length equals 13 residues. Germline values: CDR1 SQVTM, CDR2 ANQGSEA.

The J gene is TRBJ2-1, the V gene TRBV7-2; D not certain. The CDR3 has 13 amino acids. Germline CDR1 is SGHTA and CDR2 is FQGNSA. V shed 1 base and J shed 2 bases, with 3 bases lying between them. CDR3: CASSLEPYNEQFF. In nucleotides, the CDR3 is TGTGCCAGCAGCTTAGAGCCCTACAATGAGCAGTTCTTC.

The chain couples TRBV20-1 to TRBJ2-1; maybe TRBD1 (7 bases). Germline V gene data show CDR1 as DFQATT and CDR2 as SNEGSKA (reference sequence). V was pared by 0 bases and J by 7 bases, with 19 bases between. CDR3 length: 16 amino acids. The DNA of the CDR3 is TGCAGTGCTAGAGAGTCACTAGCCCCCAGGGGGAATGAGCAGTTCTTC. Protein: CSARESLAPRGNEQFF.

The chain recombines TRBV15 with TRBJ2-7, with D hard to call. Trimming removed 0 bases at V and 4 bases at J, with 7 bases between. Germline CDR1 LNHNV, CDR2 YYDKDF (reference sequence). The CDR3 is 13 amino acids. CDR3 residues: CATSRDLGYEQYF. The CDR3 DNA reads as TGTGCCACCAGCAGAGATTTGGGGTACGAGCAGTACTTC.

By sample share, this clonotype is large. The gene calls are TRBV6-2 or TRBV6-3 and TRBJ2-2; D is possibly TRBD2 (5 bases). Germline V gene sequence: CDR1 MNHEY, CDR2 SVGEGT. Trimming stripped 3 bases from V and 0 bases from J, with 11 bases between. This CDR3 comprises 16 residues. The CDR3 loop reads CASSYKRTANTGELFF. CDR3 DNA sequence: TGTGCCAGCAGTTATAAGCGGACGGCGAACACCGGGGAGCTGTTTTTT.

The rearrangement links TRBV20-1 to TRBJ2-5, with 7 positions matching TRBD2. V lost 5 bases, J lost 4 bases, and 13 bases stayed unmatched. Looked up from germline, CDR1 is DFQATT and CDR2 is SNEGSKA (reference sequence). The CDR3 length is 15 residues. The CDR3 region is CSAQDGGSGAETQYF. Here the CDR3 DNA reads TGCAGTGCTCAGGACGGCGGGAGTGGGGCAGAGACCCAGTACTTC.